This TCR beta chain was identified in a study of T cell repertoires in aging, cancer and after chemotherapy. Amplification of TCR beta used genomic DNA extracted from peripheral blood. This CDR3 is 14 amino acids long. Looked up from germline, CDR1 is MNHNS and CDR2 is SASEGT. Trimming shortened V by 2 bases and J by 9 bases, and 11 bases separated the two germline ends. TRB rearrangements spanning V, D and J were amplified using mixed TRB-A/B primers. TCRdb recomputed calls from the multiplex PCR reads with MiXCR, one row per CDR3 protein. The table includes about 9,200 distinct CDR3 sequences, about 37% detected once. As to this clonotype: Its specificity is not known.

Overall study findings and caveats: The repertoire data cannot show anything about immunological memory following chemotherapy.

This TCR was recovered from a human donor in good health. The sequenced sample was blood. This chain uses TRBV6-1 with TRBJ1-6; D gene unclear. DNA of the CDR3: TGTGCCAGCAGTGAATACTCTCGGGGTTCACCCCTCCACTTT. It yields the protein CASSEYSRGSPLHF.